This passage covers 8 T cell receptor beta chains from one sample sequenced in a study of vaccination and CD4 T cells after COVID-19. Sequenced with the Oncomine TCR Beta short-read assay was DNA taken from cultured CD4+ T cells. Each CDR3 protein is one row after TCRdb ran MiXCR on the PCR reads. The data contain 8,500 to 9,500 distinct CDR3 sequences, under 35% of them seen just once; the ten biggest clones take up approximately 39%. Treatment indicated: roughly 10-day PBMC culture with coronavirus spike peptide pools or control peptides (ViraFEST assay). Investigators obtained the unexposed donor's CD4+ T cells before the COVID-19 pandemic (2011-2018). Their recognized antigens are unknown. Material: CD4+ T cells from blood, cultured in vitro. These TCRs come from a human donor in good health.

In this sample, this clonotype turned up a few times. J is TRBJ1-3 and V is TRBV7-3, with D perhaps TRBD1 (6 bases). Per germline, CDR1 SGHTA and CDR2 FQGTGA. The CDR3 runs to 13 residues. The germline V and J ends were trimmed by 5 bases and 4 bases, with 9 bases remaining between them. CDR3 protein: CASSRGQGNTIYF. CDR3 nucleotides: TGTGCCAGCAGCCGAGGACAGGGAAACACCATATATTTT.

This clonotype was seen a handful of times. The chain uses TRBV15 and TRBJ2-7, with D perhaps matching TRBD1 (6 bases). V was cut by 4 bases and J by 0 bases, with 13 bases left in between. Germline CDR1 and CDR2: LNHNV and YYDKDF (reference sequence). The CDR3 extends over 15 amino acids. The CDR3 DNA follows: TGTGCCACCAGCATCGGGACAATATTCTCCTACGAGCAGTACTTC. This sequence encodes CATSIGTIFSYEQYF.

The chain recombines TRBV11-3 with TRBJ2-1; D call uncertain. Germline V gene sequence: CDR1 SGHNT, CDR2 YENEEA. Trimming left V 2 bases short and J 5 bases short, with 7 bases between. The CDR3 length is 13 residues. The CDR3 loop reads CASSLQQDNEQFF. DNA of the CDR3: TGTGCCAGCAGCTTACAGCAAGACAATGAGCAGTTCTTC.

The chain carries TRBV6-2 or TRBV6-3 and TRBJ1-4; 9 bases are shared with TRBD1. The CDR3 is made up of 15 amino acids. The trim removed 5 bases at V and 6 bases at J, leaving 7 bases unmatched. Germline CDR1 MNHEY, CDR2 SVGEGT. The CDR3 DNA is TGTGCCAGCAGTCCTTACAGGGGGCTTGATGAAAAACTGTTTTTT. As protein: CASSPYRGLDEKLFF.

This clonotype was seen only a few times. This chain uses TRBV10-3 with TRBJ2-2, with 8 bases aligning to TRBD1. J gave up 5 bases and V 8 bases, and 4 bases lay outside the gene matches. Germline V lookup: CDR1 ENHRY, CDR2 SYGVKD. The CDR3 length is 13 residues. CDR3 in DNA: TGTGCCATCTCTCAGGGGGCTACCGGGGAGCTGTTTTTT. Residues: CAISQGATGELFF.

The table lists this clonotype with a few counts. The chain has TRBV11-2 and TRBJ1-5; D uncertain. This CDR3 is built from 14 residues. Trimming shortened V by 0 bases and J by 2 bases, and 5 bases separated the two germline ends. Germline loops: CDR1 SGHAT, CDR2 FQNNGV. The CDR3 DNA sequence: TGTGCCAGCAGCTTAGATACTGGCAATCAGCCCCAGCATTTT. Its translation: CASSLDTGNQPQHF.

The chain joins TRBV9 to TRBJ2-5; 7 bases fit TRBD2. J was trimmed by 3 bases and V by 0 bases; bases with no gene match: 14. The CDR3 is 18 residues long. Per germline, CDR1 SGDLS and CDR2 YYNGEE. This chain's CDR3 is CASSVEPSTRRGKETQYF. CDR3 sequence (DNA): TGTGCCAGCAGCGTAGAGCCGTCTACTAGGCGGGGGAAAGAGACCCAGTACTTC. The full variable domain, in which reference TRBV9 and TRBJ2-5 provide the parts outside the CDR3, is DSGVTQTPKHLITATGQRVTLRCSPRSGDLSVYWYQQSLDQGLQFLIQYYNGEERAKGNILERFSAQQFPDLHSELNLSSLELGDSALYFCASSVEPSTRRGKETQYFGPGTRLLVL.

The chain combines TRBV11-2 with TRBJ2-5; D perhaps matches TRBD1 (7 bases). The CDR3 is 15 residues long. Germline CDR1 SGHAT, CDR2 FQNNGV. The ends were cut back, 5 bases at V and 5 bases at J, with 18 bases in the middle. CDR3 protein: CASSPYSGGMETQYF. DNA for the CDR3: TGTGCCAGCAGCCCATATTCAGGGGGGATGGAGACCCAGTACTTC.